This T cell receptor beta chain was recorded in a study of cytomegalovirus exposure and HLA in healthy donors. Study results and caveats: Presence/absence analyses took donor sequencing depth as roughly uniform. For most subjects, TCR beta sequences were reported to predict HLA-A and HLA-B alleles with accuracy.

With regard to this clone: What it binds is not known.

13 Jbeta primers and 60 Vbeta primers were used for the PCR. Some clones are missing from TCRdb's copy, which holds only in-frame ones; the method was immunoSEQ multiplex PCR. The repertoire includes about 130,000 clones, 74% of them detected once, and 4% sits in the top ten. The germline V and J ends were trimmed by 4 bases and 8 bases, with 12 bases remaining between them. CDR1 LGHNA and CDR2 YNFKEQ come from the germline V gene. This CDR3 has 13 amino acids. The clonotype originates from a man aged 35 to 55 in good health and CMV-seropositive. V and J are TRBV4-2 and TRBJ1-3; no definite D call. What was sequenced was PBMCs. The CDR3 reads CASSPLVTDTIYF. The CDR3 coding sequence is TGTGCCAGCAGCCCCTTGGTCACTGACACCATATATTTT.